A single T cell receptor beta chain is shown here with its context. The target antigen is unknown. Via MiXCR, TCRdb re-called the 5' RACE reads, giving one row per CDR3 protein. In the table there are 350,000 to 500,000 distinct CDR3 sequences, 15% to 20% of which are singletons. The data stem from a study of T-cell memory formation after mild COVID-19. At the level of the study: Clusters of TCRs were largely donor specific.

General study results and limits: CM and EM subsets held most contracting CD4+ clones; EMRA held CD8+ ones.

The CDR3 extends over 11 amino acids. Trimming left V 6 bases short and J 5 bases short, with 7 bases between. Germline CDR1 SNHLY, CDR2 FYNNEI. The rearrangement links TRBV2 to TRBJ2-5; D is ambiguous. Sequencing was performed on PBMCs or a T cell subset sorted from them (not recorded which). The TCR was taken from a man younger than 35 who had mild COVID-19 (a few samples of this study predate the infection). Cell type and time point are not known. The CDR3, as DNA: TGTGCCAGCAGAGCCGTGGAGACCCAGTACTTC. Translation: CASRAVETQYF.